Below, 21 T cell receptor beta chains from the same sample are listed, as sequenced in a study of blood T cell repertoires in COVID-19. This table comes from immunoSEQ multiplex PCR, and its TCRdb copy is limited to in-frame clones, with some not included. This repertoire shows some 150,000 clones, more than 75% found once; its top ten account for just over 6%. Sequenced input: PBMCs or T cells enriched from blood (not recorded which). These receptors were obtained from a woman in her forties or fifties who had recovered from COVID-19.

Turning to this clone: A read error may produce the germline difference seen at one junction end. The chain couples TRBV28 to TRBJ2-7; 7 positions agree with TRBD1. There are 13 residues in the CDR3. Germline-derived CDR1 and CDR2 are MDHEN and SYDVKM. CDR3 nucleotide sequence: TGTGCCAGCAGATTAGGGACAGACTACGAGCAGTATTTC. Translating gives CASRLGTDYEQYF.

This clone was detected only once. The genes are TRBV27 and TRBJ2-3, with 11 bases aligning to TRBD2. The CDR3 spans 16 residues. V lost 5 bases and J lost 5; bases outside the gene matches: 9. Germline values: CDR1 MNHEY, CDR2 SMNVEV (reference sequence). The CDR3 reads CASSPRLAGPLDTQYF. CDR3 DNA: TGTGCCAGCAGTCCGCGACTAGCGGGGCCGTTAGATACGCAGTATTTT.

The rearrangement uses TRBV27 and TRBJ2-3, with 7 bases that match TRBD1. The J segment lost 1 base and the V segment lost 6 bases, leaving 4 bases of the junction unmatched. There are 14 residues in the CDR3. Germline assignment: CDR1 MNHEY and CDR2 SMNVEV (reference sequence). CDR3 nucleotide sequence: TGTGCCAGCAGCAGGGACAGTCGCACAGATACGCAGTATTTT. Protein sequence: CASSRDSRTDTQYF.

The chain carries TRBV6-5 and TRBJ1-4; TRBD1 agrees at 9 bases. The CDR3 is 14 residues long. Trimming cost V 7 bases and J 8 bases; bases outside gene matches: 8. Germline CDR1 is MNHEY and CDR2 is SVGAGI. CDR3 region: CASTRTGVGEKLFF. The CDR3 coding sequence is TGTGCCAGCACCCGGACAGGGGTGGGGGAAAAACTGTTTTTT.

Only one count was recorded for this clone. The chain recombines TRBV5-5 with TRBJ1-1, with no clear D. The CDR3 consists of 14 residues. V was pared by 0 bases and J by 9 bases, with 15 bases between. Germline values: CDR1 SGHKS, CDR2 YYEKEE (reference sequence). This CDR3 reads CASSLAVGSTKAFF. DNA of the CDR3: TGTGCCAGCAGCTTGGCCGTGGGGAGTACGAAAGCTTTCTTT.

CDR3: CSVENPIEGYTF. For the CDR3, the DNA is TGCAGCGTTGAAAACCCGATTGAGGGCTACACCTTC. This chain links TRBV29-1 with TRBJ1-2; no reliable D call. Germline loops: CDR1 SQVTM, CDR2 ANQGSEA. Trimming removed 2 bases from V and 8 bases from J, with 12 bases in between. This CDR3 spans 12 amino acids. Looking up the rest from reference TRBV29-1 and TRBJ1-2 gives the full variable domain: SAVISQKPSRDICQRGTSLTIQCQVDSQVTMMFWYRQQPGQSLTLIATANQGSEATYESGFVIDKFPISRPNLTFSTLTVSNMSPEDSSIYLCSVENPIEGYTFGSGTRLTVV.

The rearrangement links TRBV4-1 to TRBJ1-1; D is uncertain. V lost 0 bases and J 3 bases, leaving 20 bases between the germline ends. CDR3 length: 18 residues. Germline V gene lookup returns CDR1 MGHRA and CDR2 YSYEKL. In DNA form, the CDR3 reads TGCGCCAGCAGCCAAGATCAGGTCCTAATCGGGCGGGACACTGAAGCTTTCTTT. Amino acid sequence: CASSQDQVLIGRDTEAFF.

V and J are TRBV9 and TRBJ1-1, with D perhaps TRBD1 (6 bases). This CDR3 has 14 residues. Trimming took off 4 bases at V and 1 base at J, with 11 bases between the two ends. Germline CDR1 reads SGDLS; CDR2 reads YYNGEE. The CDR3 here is CASSPRTENTEAFF. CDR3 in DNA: TGTGCCAGCAGCCCGAGGACAGAGAACACTGAAGCTTTCTTT.

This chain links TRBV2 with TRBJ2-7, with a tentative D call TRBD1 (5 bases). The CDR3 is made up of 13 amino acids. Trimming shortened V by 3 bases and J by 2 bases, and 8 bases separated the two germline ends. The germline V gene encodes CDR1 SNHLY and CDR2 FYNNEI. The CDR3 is CASSERTPYEQYF. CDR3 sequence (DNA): TGTGCCAGCAGTGAGAGGACACCCTACGAGCAGTACTTC.

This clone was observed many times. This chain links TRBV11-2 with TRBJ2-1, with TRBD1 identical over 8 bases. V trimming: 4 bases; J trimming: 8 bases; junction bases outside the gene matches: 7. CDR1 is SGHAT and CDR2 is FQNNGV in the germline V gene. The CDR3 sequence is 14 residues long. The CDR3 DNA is TGTGCCAGCAGCTCAGAGACAGGGGTGGATGAGCAGTTCTTC. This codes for CASSSETGVDEQFF.

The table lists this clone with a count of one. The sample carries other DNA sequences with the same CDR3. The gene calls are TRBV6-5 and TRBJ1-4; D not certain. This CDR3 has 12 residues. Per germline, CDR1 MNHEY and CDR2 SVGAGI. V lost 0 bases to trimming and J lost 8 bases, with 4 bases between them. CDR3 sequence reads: CASSYSGEKLFF. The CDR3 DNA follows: TGTGCCAGCAGTTACTCTGGCGAAAAACTGTTTTTT.

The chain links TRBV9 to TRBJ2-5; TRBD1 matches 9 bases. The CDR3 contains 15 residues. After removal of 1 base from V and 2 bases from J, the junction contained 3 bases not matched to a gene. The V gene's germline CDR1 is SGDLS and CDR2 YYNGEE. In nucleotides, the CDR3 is TGTGCCAGCAGCGTATTTGGGACAGGGCAAGAGACCCAGTACTTC. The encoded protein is CASSVFGTGQETQYF. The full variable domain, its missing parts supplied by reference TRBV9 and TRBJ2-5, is DSGVTQTPKHLITATGQRVTLRCSPRSGDLSVYWYQQSLDQGLQFLIQYYNGEERAKGNILERFSAQQFPDLHSELNLSSLELGDSALYFCASSVFGTGQETQYFGPGTRLLVL.

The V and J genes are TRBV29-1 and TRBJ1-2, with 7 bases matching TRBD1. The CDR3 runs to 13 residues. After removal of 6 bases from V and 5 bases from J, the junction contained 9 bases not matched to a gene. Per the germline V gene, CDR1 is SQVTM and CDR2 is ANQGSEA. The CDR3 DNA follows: TGCAGCGTCCAGCGAGGGACAGCTTATGGCTACACCTTC. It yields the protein CSVQRGTAYGYTF.

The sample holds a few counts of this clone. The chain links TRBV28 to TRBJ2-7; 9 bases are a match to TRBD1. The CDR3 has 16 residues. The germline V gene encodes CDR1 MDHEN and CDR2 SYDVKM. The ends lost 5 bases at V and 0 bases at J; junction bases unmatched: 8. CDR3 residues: CASSAGGTGSSYEQYV. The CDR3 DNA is TGTGCCAGCAGTGCTGGGGGGACAGGGAGCTCCTACGAGCAGTACGTC.

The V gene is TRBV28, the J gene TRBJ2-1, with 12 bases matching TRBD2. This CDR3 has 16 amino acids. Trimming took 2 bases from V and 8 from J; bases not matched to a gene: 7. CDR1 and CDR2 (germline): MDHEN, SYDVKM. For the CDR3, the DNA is TGTGCCAGCAGTTTAGTCCTAGCGGGGGGGATCCATGAGCAGTTCTTC. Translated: CASSLVLAGGIHEQFF. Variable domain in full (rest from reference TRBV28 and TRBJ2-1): DVKVTQSSRYLVKRTGEKVFLECVQDMDHENMFWYRQDPGLGLRLIYFSYDVKMKEKGDIPEGYSVSREKKERFSLILESASTNQTSMYLCASSLVLAGGIHEQFFGPGTRLTVL.

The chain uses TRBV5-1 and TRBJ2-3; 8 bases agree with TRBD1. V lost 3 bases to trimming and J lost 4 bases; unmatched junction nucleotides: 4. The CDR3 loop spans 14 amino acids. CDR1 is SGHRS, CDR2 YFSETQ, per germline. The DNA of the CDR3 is TGCGCCAGCAGCTCCCAGGGGGCCTCAGATACGCAGTATTTT. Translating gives CASSSQGASDTQYF.

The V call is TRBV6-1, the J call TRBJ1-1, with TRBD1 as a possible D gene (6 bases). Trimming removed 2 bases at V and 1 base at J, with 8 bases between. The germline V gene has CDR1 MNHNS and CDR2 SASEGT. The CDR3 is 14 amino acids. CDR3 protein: CASSEIRGNTEAFF. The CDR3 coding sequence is TGTGCCAGCAGTGAAATCAGGGGGAACACTGAAGCTTTCTTT.

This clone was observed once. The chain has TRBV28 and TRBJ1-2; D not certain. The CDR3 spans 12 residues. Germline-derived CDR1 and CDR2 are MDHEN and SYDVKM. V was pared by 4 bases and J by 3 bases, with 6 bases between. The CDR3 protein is CASSSRDYGYTF. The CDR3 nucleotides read TGTGCCAGCAGTTCGCGGGACTATGGCTACACCTTC.

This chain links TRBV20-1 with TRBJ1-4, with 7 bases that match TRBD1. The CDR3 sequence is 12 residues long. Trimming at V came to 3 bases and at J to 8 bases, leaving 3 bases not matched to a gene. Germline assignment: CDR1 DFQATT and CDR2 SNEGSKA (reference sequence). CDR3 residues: CSASRGREKLFF. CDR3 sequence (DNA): TGCAGTGCTAGTAGGGGGCGGGAAAAACTGTTTTTT.

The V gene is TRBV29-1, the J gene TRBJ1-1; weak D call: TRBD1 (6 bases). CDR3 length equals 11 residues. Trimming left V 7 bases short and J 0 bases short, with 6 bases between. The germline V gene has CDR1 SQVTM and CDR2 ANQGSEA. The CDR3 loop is CSGDMNTEAFF. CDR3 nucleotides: TGCAGCGGGGACATGAACACTGAAGCTTTCTTT.

As DNA, the CDR3 is TGTGCCAGCAGCTTAACAGCCCAACACGGCTACGAGCAGTACTTC. Translated: CASSLTAQHGYEQYF. The gene calls are TRBV11-3 and TRBJ2-7; D uncertain. The length of the CDR3 is 15 residues. V gave up 2 bases and J gave up 3 bases, with 14 bases separating them. CDR1 SGHNT and CDR2 YENEEA come from the germline V gene.